Below, 13 T cell receptor beta chains from the same sample are listed, as sequenced in a study of blood T cell repertoires in COVID-19. Produced via immunoSEQ multiplex PCR; TCRdb's table is partial and in-frame only. The table includes 220,000 or so clones, approximately 85% detected once. Sequencing input: PBMCs or T cells enriched from blood (not recorded which). Receptor source: a woman in her forties or fifties who had recovered from COVID-19.

CDR3 DNA sequence: TGTGCCAGCAGTTACTTCCAGGGGAGCAATCAGCCCCAGCATTTT. Protein sequence: CASSYFQGSNQPQHF. The chain uses TRBV6-5 and TRBJ1-5; perhaps TRBD1 as D (6 bases). Per the germline V gene, CDR1 is MNHEY and CDR2 is SVGAGI. This CDR3 contains 15 residues. V was cut by 1 base and J by 1 base, with 8 bases left in between.

The V gene is TRBV2, the J gene TRBJ1-1; 8 bases agree with TRBD1. V was clipped by 7 bases and J by 10 bases; unmatched bases: 14. CDR3 size: 14 residues. The germline V gene has CDR1 SNHLY and CDR2 FYNNEI. The CDR3 DNA is TGTGCCAGCACCTCTGAGGGGACAGGCTCCATAGCTTTCTTT. It codes for CASTSEGTGSIAFF.

In DNA form, the CDR3 reads TGTGCCACCAGTGATTGGGCAGCTAATCAGCCCCAGCATTTT. It is translated as CATSDWAANQPQHF. The chain uses TRBV24-1 and TRBJ1-5; D is unresolved. From germline, CDR1 is KGHDR and CDR2 SFDVKD. The CDR3 has 14 residues. The V end was cut by 2 bases, the J end by 4 bases, with 8 bases between.

This clone was detected a few times. This chain joins TRBV6-2 or TRBV6-3 and TRBJ2-6, with TRBD2 matching 8 bases. Per the germline V gene, CDR1 is MNHEY and CDR2 is SVGEGT. V shed 5 bases, J shed 0 bases, and the junction held 0 bases outside the gene matches. The CDR3 totals 15 residues. The CDR3 DNA reads TGTGCCAGCAGTAGCGGGAGCTCTGGGGCCAACGTCCTGACTTTC. Protein sequence: CASSSGSSGANVLTF.

The rearrangement joins TRBV11-3 to TRBJ2-1; TRBD2 matches at 8 bases. CDR1 and CDR2 from the germline V gene are SGHNT and YENEEA. Unmatched junction bases numbered 12, after V lost 4 bases and J lost 4 bases. This CDR3 is built from 17 residues. This chain's CDR3 is CASSSRGASGFYNEQFF. The CDR3 coding sequence is TGTGCCAGCAGCTCGAGAGGGGCTAGCGGGTTTTACAATGAGCAGTTCTTC.

The genes are TRBV7-9 and TRBJ1-4, with 7 bases matching TRBD1. J was trimmed by 12 bases and V by 5 bases; bases with no gene match: 6. Germline V gives CDR1 SEHNR, CDR2 FQNEAQ (reference sequence). The CDR3 runs 12 residues. The CDR3 sequence: CASSHRQGELFF. The CDR3 region has the DNA TGTGCCAGCAGCCACAGACAGGGTGAACTGTTTTTT.

This chain links TRBV6-5 with TRBJ1-1; D remains unclear. Germline lookup yields CDR1 MNHEY and CDR2 SVGAGI. V dropped 6 bases and J dropped 4 bases, with 15 bases sitting between them. The CDR3 is 14 residues long. The CDR3 nucleotides read TGTGCCAGCAGGGGAGAACTGGGAGGCACTGAAGCTTTCTTT. Protein product: CASRGELGGTEAFF.

This chain links TRBV6-2 or TRBV6-3 with TRBJ1-5; 7 bases match TRBD1. CDR3 length equals 13 residues. The ends lost 2 bases at V and 5 bases at J; junction bases unmatched: 0. Germline CDR1 is MNHEY and CDR2 is SVGEGT. CDR3 sequence: CASSYRGHQPQHF. The CDR3 coding sequence is TGTGCCAGCAGTTACAGGGGGCATCAGCCCCAGCATTTT.

The V gene is TRBV19, the J gene TRBJ1-2; TRBD1 aligns across 7 bases. V lost 0 bases, J lost 8 bases, and 3 bases stayed unmatched. The germline CDR1 and CDR2 sequences are LNHDA and SQIVND (reference sequence). The CDR3 has 13 residues. CDR3 residues: CASSIEVGGGYTF. CDR3 sequence (DNA): TGTGCCAGTAGTATAGAGGTAGGGGGCGGCTACACCTTC.

V usage is TRBV7-8 and J usage is TRBJ1-4; D ambiguous. Germline loops: CDR1 SGHVS, CDR2 FQNEAQ. The CDR3 covers 17 residues. V shed 5 bases and J shed 7 bases, with 23 bases lying between them. CDR3 coding DNA: TGTGCCAGCAGCGCCGGACTGGTTGCGGGGTCTAGTGAAAAACTGTTTTTT. This translates into CASSAGLVAGSSEKLFF. The complete variable domain, with remaining parts taken from reference TRBV7-8 and TRBJ1-4, reads GAGVSQSPRYKVAKRGQDVALRCDPISGHVSLFWYQQALGQGPEFLTYFQNEAQLDKSGLPSDRFFAERPEGSVSTLKIQRTQQEDSAVYLCASSAGLVAGSSEKLFFGSGTQLSVL.

V is TRBV11-1 and J is TRBJ2-1; TRBD2 matches at 8 bases. The ends lost 3 bases at V and 5 bases at J; junction bases unmatched: 6. CDR3 length equals 15 residues. Germline V gene lookup returns CDR1 SGHAT and CDR2 FQDESV (reference sequence). The CDR3 DNA sequence: TGTGCCAGCAGCTTTTTGGGACTAGGTAACAATGAGCAGTTCTTC. Translated: CASSFLGLGNNEQFF.

In nucleotides, the CDR3 is TGTGCCAGCAGCTCCTTACAGGGGGCGAACAATGAGCAGTTCTTC. Amino acid sequence: CASSSLQGANNEQFF. V and J are TRBV11-2 and TRBJ2-1; 9 bases match TRBD1. CDR1 is SGHAT, CDR2 FQNNGV, per germline. After removal of 4 bases from V and 5 bases from J, the junction contained 6 bases not matched to a gene. The CDR3 spans 15 residues.

The chain carries TRBV3-1 (or the pseudogene TRBV3-2) and TRBJ1-3, with 8 bases matching TRBD1. Losses at the gene ends were 4 bases for V and 4 bases for J; bases not matched to a gene: 9. The CDR3 spans 16 residues. CDR1 and CDR2 from the germline V gene are LGHDT and YNNKEL (reference sequence). The CDR3 region is CASSRSPRTGGNTIYF. In DNA, the CDR3 is TGTGCCAGCAGCCGCAGTCCCCGGACAGGGGGAAACACCATATATTTT.